This TCR beta chain was captured in a study of blood T cell repertoires in COVID-19. Original methodology: By means of reference gene primer amplification, nucleated cell counts were estimated. Profiled with immunoSEQ multiplex PCR; TCRdb holds only in-frame clones, not every one. V, J and clone size reflect that table, while D and trimming were determined from the DNA. Here the sample spans over 200,000 clones, roughly 87% being singletons. This CDR3 spans 13 amino acids. V shed 5 bases and J 8 bases; nucleotides not matched to a gene: 4. Germline V gene data show CDR1 as LGHNT and CDR2 as FRNRAP. This chain links TRBV12-5 with TRBJ1-2; 11 nucleotides align to TRBD1. This sequence was found in a man aged 40-49 years with active or convalescent COVID-19. Sample: peripheral blood. CDR3: CASGVGTGGGYTF. The CDR3 coding sequence is TGTGCTAGTGGTGTCGGGACAGGGGGAGGCTACACCTTC.